Following are 29 T cell receptor beta chains from one sample sequenced in a study of blood T cell repertoires in COVID-19. Profiled with immunoSEQ multiplex PCR; TCRdb holds only in-frame clones, not every one. Among 200,000 to 250,000 clones, around 90% were seen once, and the ten largest hold 7.2%. The source material was PBMCs or T cells enriched from blood (not recorded which). The receptors shown here come from a man younger than 45 in a cohort exposed to, infected with or recovered from COVID-19 (not recorded which).

Regarding this clone: The junction does not match germline at one end; this may be a read error. The V and J genes are TRBV7-7 and TRBJ2-5, with a possible D match to TRBD1 (5 bases). This CDR3 is 15 amino acids long. Germline CDR1 SSHAT, CDR2 FNYEAQ (reference sequence). The CDR3 nucleotides read TGTGCTAGCAGCCCAAGAGTAGGGGTCGAGGAGACCCAGTACTTC. Its translation is CASSPRVGVEETQYF.

This clone was recorded only once. This chain links TRBV27 with TRBJ2-7, with TRBD2 matching over 7 bases. CDR3 length equals 16 residues. CDR1 and CDR2 (germline): MNHEY, SMNVEV (reference sequence). Germline trimming cut 0 bases from V and 2 bases from J; bases unmatched to any gene: 7. The CDR3, as DNA: TGTGCCAGCAGTTTATCCCCCAGCGGGACTACCTACGAGCAGTACTTC. It specifies CASSLSPSGTTYEQYF.

This clone was counted at least ten times. The chain couples TRBV21-1 to TRBJ2-1; TRBD1 was called by the table and not checked on the DNA. TRBV21-1 is labeled a pseudogene. CDR3 length: 17 amino acids. The DNA for the CDR3 is TGTGCCAGCAGCAAAGGGAGGACAGGGGGCCAGAGCAATGAGCAGTTCTTC. It codes for CASSKGRTGGQSNEQFF.

This chain links TRBV15 with TRBJ1-1; D gene unclear. The V gene's germline CDR1 is LNHNV and CDR2 YYDKDF (reference sequence). V was clipped by 4 bases and J by 5 bases, with 17 bases between them. CDR3 length equals 15 residues. The CDR3 nucleotides read TGTGCCACCAGCATTAAGCCGGGAGCACTGACTGAAGCTTTCTTT. Its translation: CATSIKPGALTEAFF.

V and J are TRBV21-1 and TRBJ2-1; the table assigns TRBD2, which was not confirmed against the DNA. TRBV21-1 constitutes a pseudogene. This CDR3 has 22 amino acids. CDR3 sequence: CASSKNRRGGSRRSKPYNEQFF. The CDR3 DNA sequence: TGTGCCAGCAGCAAAAACCGCCGGGGGGGGTCTCGGAGGAGTAAACCCTACAATGAGCAGTTCTTC.

The chain joins TRBV27 to TRBJ1-2, with a possible D match to TRBD1 (5 bases). Germline V gives CDR1 MNHEY, CDR2 SMNVEV (reference sequence). V lost 3 bases and J lost 2, with 13 bases in between. The CDR3 is made up of 15 amino acids. The CDR3 protein is CASSFGSGSNYGYTF. Written as DNA, the CDR3 is TGTGCCAGCAGTTTCGGCTCAGGGTCCAACTATGGCTACACCTTC.

The DNA for the CDR3 is TGCGCCAGCAGCTTGTCGCGGGGGCAAGGTTCACCCCTCCACTTT. As protein: CASSLSRGQGSPLHF. The chain uses TRBV5-1 and TRBJ1-6, with D possibly matching TRBD1 (6 bases). Germline V gene lookup returns CDR1 SGHRS and CDR2 YFSETQ. V lost 1 base to trimming and J lost 9 bases, with 14 bases between them. The CDR3 totals 15 residues.

V gene TRBV18 combines with J gene TRBJ2-5, with D possibly matching TRBD1 (5 bases). The CDR3 extends over 14 amino acids. The germline CDR1 and CDR2 sequences are KGHSH and LQKENI. Trimming took off 3 bases at V and 2 bases at J, with 10 bases between the two ends. CDR3 nucleotide sequence: TGTGCCAGCTCACCCCGGACACGACAAGAGACCCAGTACTTC. Translated: CASSPRTRQETQYF.

A few counts support this clone. The chain is built from TRBV28 and TRBJ1-5; D might be TRBD1 (6 bases). CDR3 length: 14 amino acids. Trimming stripped 6 bases from V and 5 bases from J, with 14 bases between. Germline CDR1 reads MDHEN; CDR2 reads SYDVKM. CDR3 sequence reads: CASSLTGGDQPQHF. CDR3 bases: TGTGCCAGCAGCCTGACGGGGGGCGATCAGCCCCAGCATTTT.

V and J are TRBV14 and TRBJ2-7; 10 bases agree with TRBD2. This CDR3 region has 15 residues. Losses at the gene ends were 4 bases for V and 6 bases for J; bases not matched to a gene: 9. The V gene's germline CDR1 is SGHDN and CDR2 FVKESK. CDR3 nucleotide sequence: TGTGCCAGCAGCCTGCAGCGGGAGGGCCCGCCCGAGCAGTACTTC. Its protein is CASSLQREGPPEQYF.

V and J are TRBV13 and TRBJ2-1; weak D call: TRBD2 (5 bases). The CDR3 loop spans 16 amino acids. The V and J ends lost 5 bases and 8 bases respectively, with 22 bases between them. The germline V gene encodes CDR1 PRHDT and CDR2 FYEKMQ (reference sequence). Here the CDR3 reads CASSPTKTPEEDEQFF. In DNA form, the CDR3 reads TGTGCCAGCAGCCCTACCAAAACACCTGAGGAGGATGAGCAGTTCTTC.

The gene calls are TRBV28 and TRBJ2-7, with 9 bases that match TRBD2. The V gene end was trimmed by 6 bases and the J gene end by 6 bases; junction bases not matched to a gene: 9. The CDR3 runs 14 residues. Germline-derived CDR1 and CDR2 are MDHEN and SYDVKM. The CDR3 here is CASSPPGLAAEQYF. The CDR3 DNA reads as TGTGCCAGCAGCCCCCCGGGACTAGCAGCCGAGCAGTACTTC.

The chain links TRBV28 to TRBJ1-2; 10 bases are a match to TRBD1. Trimming took 5 bases from V and 5 from J; bases not matched to a gene: 5. Germline-derived CDR1 and CDR2 are MDHEN and SYDVKM. The CDR3 consists of 14 residues. The CDR3 loop is CASSDRQGAYGYTF. CDR3 DNA: TGTGCCAGCAGTGACCGACAGGGGGCTTATGGCTACACCTTC.

This rearrangement joins TRBV5-1 to TRBJ2-5; tentatively, D is TRBD1 (6 bases). CDR3 length: 14 residues. Germline loops: CDR1 SGHRS, CDR2 YFSETQ. V gave up 1 base and J gave up 2 bases, with 9 bases separating them. The CDR3 sequence: CASSLQGRQETQYF. CDR3 nucleotide sequence: TGCGCCAGCAGCTTGCAGGGGCGGCAAGAGACCCAGTACTTC.

The V and J genes are TRBV4-2 and TRBJ2-7, with D unclear. Germline-derived CDR1 and CDR2 are LGHNA and YNFKEQ. The CDR3 totals 13 residues. V gave up 6 bases and J gave up 7 bases, with 16 bases separating them. In DNA, the CDR3 is TGTGCCAGCAGTCGTTATGGAGAACATGAGCAGTACTTC. Translating it yields CASSRYGEHEQYF.

This clone was observed once. V and J are TRBV5-4 and TRBJ2-7, with D tentatively TRBD1 (6 bases). CDR1 SGHNT and CDR2 YYREEE come from the germline V gene (reference sequence). Deletions cut 4 bases from V and 6 bases from J, with 20 bases between. This CDR3 spans 15 amino acids. The CDR3 sequence: CASSPPGRGSIEQYF. The CDR3 DNA is TGTGCCAGCAGCCCCCCCGGCAGGGGAAGTATCGAGCAGTACTTC.

CDR3 sequence reads: CASSANNEQFF. For the CDR3, the DNA is TGTGCCAGCAGCGCAAACAATGAGCAGTTCTTC. V is TRBV9 and J is TRBJ2-1, with D unresolved. Per germline, CDR1 SGDLS and CDR2 YYNGEE. This CDR3 region has 11 residues. The ends were cut back, 3 bases at V and 5 bases at J, with 3 bases in the middle.

V gene TRBV7-8 combines with J gene TRBJ2-7, with 13 bases identical to TRBD2. Germline loops: CDR1 SGHVS, CDR2 FQNEAQ. This CDR3 region has 17 residues. V shed 5 bases and J 2 bases; nucleotides not matched to a gene: 9. The CDR3 nucleotides are TGTGCCAGCAGCCTGCGGGGACTAGCGGGATCGGCCTACGAGCAGTACTTC. It yields the protein CASSLRGLAGSAYEQYF.

The chain has TRBV7-2 and TRBJ2-7; possible D gene TRBD1, 5 bases. The germline gives CDR1 SGHTA, CDR2 FQGNSA. The CDR3 has 16 amino acids. Trimming left V 5 bases short and J 6 bases short, with 23 bases between. The CDR3 is CASSEGASRVLAEQYF. The DNA for the CDR3 is TGTGCCAGCAGCGAAGGGGCTAGTCGTGTTCTTGCCGAGCAGTACTTC.

J is TRBJ1-5 and V is TRBV19; D is undetermined. CDR3 length equals 12 residues. The germline V gene has CDR1 LNHDA and CDR2 SQIVND (reference sequence). The V gene lost 2 bases and the J gene lost 6 bases, with 5 bases spanning the gap. Here the CDR3 reads CASSIQFQPQHF. The CDR3 DNA is TGTGCCAGTAGTATACAGTTTCAGCCCCAGCATTTT.

The chain combines TRBV7-8 with TRBJ1-4; D is unclear. Germline CDR1 is SGHVS and CDR2 is FQNEAQ. The CDR3 runs 18 residues. V was cut by 0 bases and J by 8 bases, with 22 bases left in between. CDR3 residues: CASSLARYSGKKGEKLFF. The CDR3 DNA follows: TGTGCCAGCAGCTTAGCTCGGTACTCCGGGAAGAAAGGCGAAAAACTGTTTTTT.

This chain joins TRBV28 and TRBJ1-5; 7 positions match TRBD1. The CDR3 loop spans 15 amino acids. The germline gives CDR1 MDHEN, CDR2 SYDVKM. Trimming at V came to 6 bases and at J to 4 bases, leaving 9 bases not matched to a gene. The CDR3 DNA reads TGTGCCAGCAGATCCCCGAGGGGACAGAATCAGCCCCAGCATTTT. Translated: CASRSPRGQNQPQHF.

CDR3 loop: CASSLAAGTYNEQFF. In DNA, the CDR3 is TGTGCCAGCAGCTTAGCGGCCGGGACTTACAATGAGCAGTTCTTC. This rearrangement joins TRBV7-6 to TRBJ2-1; D possibly corresponds to TRBD2 (6 bases). This CDR3 contains 15 residues. V was shortened by 0 bases and J by 4 bases, with 10 bases between the two germline ends. CDR1 and CDR2 from the germline V gene are SGHVS and FNYEAQ.

The chain has TRBV6-5 and TRBJ1-5; maybe TRBD1 (5 bases). Trimming cost V 2 bases and J 2 bases, with 10 bases left between them. Germline V gene sequence: CDR1 MNHEY, CDR2 SVGAGI. This CDR3 has 15 amino acids. CDR3 in amino acids: CASSYPRGGNQPQHF. CDR3 nucleotide sequence: TGTGCCAGCAGTTACCCCCGGGGGGGCAATCAGCCCCAGCATTTT.

The rearrangement links TRBV19 to TRBJ1-3; 8 bases are shared with TRBD1. The length of the CDR3 is 18 residues. With V trimmed by 5 bases and J by 0 bases, 12 bases remained unmatched. Per germline, CDR1 LNHDA and CDR2 SQIVND (reference sequence). The CDR3 is CASSFRVTGTGSGNTIYF. For the CDR3, the DNA is TGTGCCAGTAGTTTCCGAGTCACCGGGACAGGCTCTGGAAACACCATATATTTT.

This sequence joins TRBV6-5 and TRBJ2-7, with 8 positions matching TRBD1. Looked up from germline, CDR1 is MNHEY and CDR2 is SVGAGI. Germline trimming cut 7 bases from V and 0 bases from J; bases unmatched to any gene: 8. The CDR3 runs to 15 residues. CDR3 sequence (DNA): TGTGCCAGCACCTCGACAGGGGACCCCTCCTACGAGCAGTACTTC. The encoded protein is CASTSTGDPSYEQYF.

The V gene is TRBV28, the J gene TRBJ1-2, with D hard to call. CDR1 is MDHEN, CDR2 SYDVKM, per germline. V lost 7 bases to trimming and J lost 0 bases, with 12 bases between them. The CDR3 is 14 residues long. In nucleotides, the CDR3 is TGTGCCAGCACGACACCGTTAGCTAACTATGGCTACACCTTC. Protein: CASTTPLANYGYTF.

The chain couples TRBV11-2 to TRBJ2-3; 12 positions match TRBD2. J lost 2 bases, V lost 11 bases, and 5 bases had no gene match. The V gene's germline CDR1 is SGHAT and CDR2 FQNNGV. This CDR3 region has 14 residues. The CDR3 region has the DNA TGTGCCGTCGGACTAGCGGGACCCACAGATACGCAGTATTTT. Its protein product is CAVGLAGPTDTQYF.

The chain uses TRBV6-5 and TRBJ2-7; D might be TRBD1 (6 bases). The CDR3 covers 14 residues. The V end was cut by 5 bases, the J end by 1 base, with 12 bases between. The V gene's germline CDR1 is MNHEY and CDR2 SVGAGI. The CDR3 sequence is CASSPQGRSYEQYF. The CDR3 DNA reads as TGTGCCAGCAGTCCACAGGGACGGTCCTACGAGCAGTACTTC.